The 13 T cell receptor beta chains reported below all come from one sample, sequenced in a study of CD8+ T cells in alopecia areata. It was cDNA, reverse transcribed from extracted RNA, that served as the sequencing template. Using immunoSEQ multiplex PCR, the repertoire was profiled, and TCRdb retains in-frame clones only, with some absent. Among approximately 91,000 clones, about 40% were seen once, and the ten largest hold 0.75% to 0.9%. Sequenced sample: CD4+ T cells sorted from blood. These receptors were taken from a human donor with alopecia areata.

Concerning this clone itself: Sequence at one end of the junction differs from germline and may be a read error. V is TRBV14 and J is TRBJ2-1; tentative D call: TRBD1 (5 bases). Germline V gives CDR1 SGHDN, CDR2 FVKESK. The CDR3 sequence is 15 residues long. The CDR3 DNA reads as TGTGCCAGCAGCCAAGGGACAAGTCTATACAATGAGCAGCTCTTC. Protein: CASSQGTSLYNEQLF.

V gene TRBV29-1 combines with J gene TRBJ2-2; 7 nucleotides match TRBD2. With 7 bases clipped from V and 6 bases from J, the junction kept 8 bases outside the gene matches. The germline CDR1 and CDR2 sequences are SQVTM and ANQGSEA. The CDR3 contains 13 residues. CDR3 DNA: TGCAGCGGGGGGACTACGGATGCCGGGGAGCTGTTTTTT. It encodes CSGGTTDAGELFF.

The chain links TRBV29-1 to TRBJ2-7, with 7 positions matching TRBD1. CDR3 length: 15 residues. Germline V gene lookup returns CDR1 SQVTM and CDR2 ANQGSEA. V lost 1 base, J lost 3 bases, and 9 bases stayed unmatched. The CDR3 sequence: CSVEAEYRGLYEQYF. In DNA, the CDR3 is TGCAGCGTTGAAGCCGAATACAGGGGTCTCTACGAGCAGTACTTC.

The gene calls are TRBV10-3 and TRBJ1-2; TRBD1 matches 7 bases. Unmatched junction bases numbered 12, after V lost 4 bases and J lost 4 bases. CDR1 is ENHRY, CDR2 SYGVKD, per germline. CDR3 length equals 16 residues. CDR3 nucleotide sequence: TGTGCCATCAGTGTCGCGGGGGACAGATTAAGCTATGGCTACACCTTC. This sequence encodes CAISVAGDRLSYGYTF.

In DNA, the CDR3 is TGTGCCACATGGAGGATACGCGATGAGCAGTTCTTC. This encodes CATWRIRDEQFF. The chain couples TRBV2 to TRBJ2-1; D possibly corresponds to TRBD2 (5 bases). The germline gives CDR1 SNHLY, CDR2 FYNNEI. This CDR3 comprises 12 residues. Trimming pared 10 bases from V and 8 bases from J, leaving 15 bases between.

CDR3 DNA sequence: TGCAGTGCTAAGGCTCCAGATACGCAGTATTTT. It codes for CSAKAPDTQYF. V usage is TRBV20-1 and J usage is TRBJ2-3, with D hard to call. This CDR3 region has 11 residues. Trimming stripped 4 bases from V and 4 bases from J, with 6 bases between. Germline V gene lookup returns CDR1 DFQATT and CDR2 SNEGSKA (reference sequence).

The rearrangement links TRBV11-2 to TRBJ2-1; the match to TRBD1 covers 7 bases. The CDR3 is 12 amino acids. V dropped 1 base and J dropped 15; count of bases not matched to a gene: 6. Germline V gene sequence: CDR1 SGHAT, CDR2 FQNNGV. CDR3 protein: CASSLGKGGLFF. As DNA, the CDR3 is TGTGCCAGCAGCTTAGGAAAAGGGGGCCTGTTCTTC.

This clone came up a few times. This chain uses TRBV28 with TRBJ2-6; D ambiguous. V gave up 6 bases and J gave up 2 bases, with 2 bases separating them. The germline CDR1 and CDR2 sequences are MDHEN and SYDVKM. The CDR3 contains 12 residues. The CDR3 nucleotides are TGTGCCAGCAGGACTGGGGCCAACGTCCTGACTTTC. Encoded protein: CASRTGANVLTF.

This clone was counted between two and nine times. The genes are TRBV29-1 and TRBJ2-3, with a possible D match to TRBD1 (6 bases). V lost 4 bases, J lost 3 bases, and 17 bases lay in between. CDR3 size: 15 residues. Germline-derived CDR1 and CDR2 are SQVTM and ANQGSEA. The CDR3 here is CSVGSTGRPTDTQYF. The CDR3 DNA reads TGCAGCGTTGGGTCCACAGGGAGACCAACAGATACGCAGTATTTT.

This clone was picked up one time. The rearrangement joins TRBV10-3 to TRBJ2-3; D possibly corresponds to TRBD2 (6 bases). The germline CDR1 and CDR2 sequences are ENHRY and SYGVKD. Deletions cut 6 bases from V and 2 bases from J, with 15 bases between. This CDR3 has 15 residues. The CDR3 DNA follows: TGTGCCATCAGCCCCCTAGGAGGGCCCACAGATACGCAGTATTTT. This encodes CAISPLGGPTDTQYF.

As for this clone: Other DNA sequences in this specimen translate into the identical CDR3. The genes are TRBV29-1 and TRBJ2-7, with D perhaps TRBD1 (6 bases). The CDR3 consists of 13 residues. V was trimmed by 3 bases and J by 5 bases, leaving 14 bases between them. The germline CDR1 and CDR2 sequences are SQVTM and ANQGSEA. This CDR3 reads CSVDLQGRNEQYF. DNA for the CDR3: TGCAGCGTTGATTTACAGGGTCGCAACGAGCAGTACTTC.

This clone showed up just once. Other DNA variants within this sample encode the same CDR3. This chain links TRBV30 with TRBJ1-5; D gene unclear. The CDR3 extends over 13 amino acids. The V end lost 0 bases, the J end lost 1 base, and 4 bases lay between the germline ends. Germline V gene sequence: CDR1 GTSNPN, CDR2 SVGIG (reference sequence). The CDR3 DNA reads TGTGCCTGGAGTGTACAAAGCAATCAGCCCCAGCATTTT. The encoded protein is CAWSVQSNQPQHF.

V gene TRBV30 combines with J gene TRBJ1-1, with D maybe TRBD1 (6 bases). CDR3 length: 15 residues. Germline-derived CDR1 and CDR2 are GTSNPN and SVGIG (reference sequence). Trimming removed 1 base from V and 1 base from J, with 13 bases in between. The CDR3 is CAWSAHRDTNTEAFF. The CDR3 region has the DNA TGTGCCTGGAGTGCCCACAGGGACACGAACACTGAAGCTTTCTTT.